A single sample is the source of the 23 T cell receptor beta chains below, sequenced in a study of regulatory T cells in long-lasting Graves disease. CDR3 regions were amplified by Arm-PCR using iRepertoire HTBI primers to build TCR beta libraries. Using its own MiXCR run on the multiplex PCR reads, TCRdb lists one record per CDR3 protein. The table includes roughly 450,000 distinct CDR3 sequences, less than 25% detected once. This sample's time point: persistent/refractory GD, antithyroid drugs over 5 years with positive TRAb. PBMC RNA served as the TCR library source. This specimen was peripheral blood mononuclear cells (PBMCs), taken when the disease was refractory, from a patient treated with antithyroid drugs. All receptors come from a female donor with Graves disease.

The V call is TRBV18, the J call TRBJ1-4; 7 bases fit TRBD1. Per germline, CDR1 KGHSH and CDR2 LQKENI. This CDR3 comprises 14 residues. The V segment lost 5 bases and the J segment 8 bases; nucleotides outside the gene matches: 8. CDR3 in amino acids: CASSSARQGEKLFF. Written as DNA, the CDR3 is TGTGCCAGCTCATCTGCTCGACAGGGAGAAAAACTGTTTTTT.

This clonotype occurred many times. The gene calls are TRBV27 and TRBJ1-1; possibly TRBD1 for D (5 bases). The germline V gene encodes CDR1 MNHEY and CDR2 SMNVEV (reference sequence). There are 14 residues in the CDR3. V was pared by 3 bases and J by 4 bases, with 12 bases between. CDR3 protein: CASSFLGVVTEAFF. The DNA of the CDR3 is TGTGCCAGCAGTTTTCTAGGGGTCGTCACTGAAGCTTTCTTT.

This clonotype has at least ten counts. The chain links TRBV12-3 or TRBV12-4 to TRBJ2-5; D might be TRBD2 (5 bases). The CDR3 runs to 14 residues. Deletions cut 5 bases from V and 5 bases from J, with 15 bases between. The CDR3 reads CASSTSEVGETQYF. The CDR3 region has the DNA TGTGCCAGCAGTACCTCGGAGGTCGGGGAGACCCAGTACTTC.

J is TRBJ2-2 and V is TRBV12-5; tentatively, D is TRBD1 or TRBD2 (6 bases each). Trimming took off 5 bases at V and 5 bases at J, with 15 bases between the two ends. Germline V gene lookup returns CDR1 LGHNT and CDR2 FRNRAP. The CDR3 is made up of 15 amino acids. CDR3 region: CASGPGGGGTGELFF. Written as DNA, the CDR3 is TGTGCTAGTGGTCCCGGGGGCGGTGGAACCGGGGAGCTGTTTTTT. The complete variable domain, with remaining parts taken from reference TRBV12-5 and TRBJ2-2, reads DARVTQTPRHKVTEMGQEVTMRCQPILGHNTVFWYRQTMMQGLELLAYFRNRAPLDDSGMPKDRFSAEMPDATLATLKIQPSEPRDSAVYFCASGPGGGGTGELFFGEGSRLTVL.

CDR3 amino acids: CASSSLSGQMQETQYF. The CDR3 region has the DNA TGCGCCAGCAGCTCGCTAAGTGGACAAATGCAAGAGACCCAGTACTTC. The rearrangement links TRBV5-1 to TRBJ2-5; tentative D call: TRBD1 (5 bases). This CDR3 contains 16 residues. Germline values: CDR1 SGHRS, CDR2 YFSETQ. V gave up 3 bases and J gave up 2 bases, with 17 bases separating them.

This clonotype was seen at least ten times. The chain links TRBV10-3 to TRBJ2-7; 13 bases align to TRBD2. Germline-derived CDR1 and CDR2 are ENHRY and SYGVKD. This CDR3 spans 15 amino acids. With V trimmed by 5 bases and J by 4 bases, 5 bases remained unmatched. CDR3 sequence (DNA): TGTGCCATCAGTATGGGGACTAGCGGGACGTACGAGCAGTACTTC. This sequence encodes CAISMGTSGTYEQYF.

This clonotype was seen only a few times. The chain joins TRBV29-1 to TRBJ1-4; D perhaps matches TRBD1 (6 bases). V was cut by 6 bases and J by 1 base, with 18 bases left in between. Germline assignment: CDR1 SQVTM and CDR2 ANQGSEA. The CDR3 has 16 amino acids. The CDR3 spells CSVIYRVEGTNEKLFF. As DNA, the CDR3 is TGCAGCGTAATCTACAGGGTGGAAGGAACTAATGAAAAACTGTTTTTT.

This clonotype was seen many times. The genes are TRBV12-3 or TRBV12-4 and TRBJ1-4, with a weak D call TRBD1 (5 bases). The CDR3 loop spans 11 amino acids. The V end was cut by 6 bases, the J end by 11 bases, with 10 bases between. CDR3 protein: CASSTEGKLFF. The CDR3, as DNA: TGTGCCAGCAGCACGGAGGGGAAACTGTTTTTT.

This clonotype has just a few counts. This chain uses TRBV9 with TRBJ2-5; D is possibly TRBD2 (6 bases). V lost 3 bases and J lost 5, with 14 bases in between. Germline lookup yields CDR1 SGDLS and CDR2 YYNGEE. This CDR3 comprises 14 residues. DNA of the CDR3: TGTGCCAGCAGCGACCGGACCCTAGCGGAGACCCAGTACTTC. This gives the protein CASSDRTLAETQYF.

This clonotype was counted only a few times. This chain uses TRBV9 with TRBJ2-2, with 7 bases matching TRBD1. Per germline, CDR1 SGDLS and CDR2 YYNGEE. This CDR3 is built from 16 residues. V shed 5 bases and J 2 bases; nucleotides not matched to a gene: 9. The CDR3 is CASSPTGALNTGELFF. CDR3 nucleotide sequence: TGTGCCAGCAGTCCCACAGGGGCGCTCAACACCGGGGAGCTGTTTTTT.

The V gene is TRBV6-2 or TRBV6-3, the J gene TRBJ1-1; D is possibly TRBD1 (5 bases). Germline loops: CDR1 MNHEY, CDR2 SVGEGT. CDR3 length equals 16 residues. V was clipped by 0 bases and J by 3 bases, with 14 bases between them. CDR3 sequence: CASSYSSGQSHTEAFF. Here the CDR3 DNA reads TGTGCCAGCAGTTACTCGTCAGGGCAGTCCCACACTGAAGCTTTCTTT.

The chain links TRBV25-1 to TRBJ1-1; D gene ambiguous. This CDR3 has 12 amino acids. Per the germline V gene, CDR1 is MGHDK and CDR2 is SYGVNS. With 3 bases removed from V and 4 bases from J, the gap between germline ends came to 6 bases. The CDR3 sequence is CASSDAITEAFF. CDR3 bases: TGTGCCAGCAGTGATGCCATCACTGAAGCTTTCTTT.

With respect to this clonotype: A much larger clone lies one base from this, so it may be a read error. The genes are TRBV6-1 and TRBJ1-1; 10 nucleotides agree with TRBD1. From germline, CDR1 is MNHNS and CDR2 SASEGT. This CDR3 has 16 amino acids. CDR3 protein: CASRSGTGVLNTGAFF. The CDR3, as DNA: TGTGCCAGCAGATCCGGGACAGGGGTCCTGAACACTGGAGCTTTCTTT.

This clonotype has at least ten counts. The rearrangement joins TRBV20-1 to TRBJ2-2, with D possibly TRBD1 on 6 matching bases. The V and J ends lost 6 bases and 2 bases respectively, with 10 bases between them. The CDR3 contains 13 residues. CDR1 and CDR2 from the germline V gene are DFQATT and SNEGSKA (reference sequence). CDR3 in DNA: TGCAGTGCCCACGGGACAAACACCGGGGAGCTGTTTTTT. It encodes CSAHGTNTGELFF.

CDR3 residues: CAWRGYETYEQYF. The CDR3 DNA follows: TGTGCCTGGAGGGGGTACGAAACCTACGAGCAGTACTTC. The chain couples TRBV30 to TRBJ2-7; D is unclear. This CDR3 has 13 amino acids. Between the trimmed V and J ends, which lost 3 bases and 2 bases, there was a span of 11 bases. Germline V lookup: CDR1 GTSNPN, CDR2 SVGIG (reference sequence).

The CDR3 region has the DNA TGTGCCAGCAGCCAAAGTGCAGATTCCACAGATACGCAGTATTTT. This sequence encodes CASSQSADSTDTQYF. This sequence joins TRBV3-1 and TRBJ2-3, with no clear D. The germline CDR1 and CDR2 sequences are LGHDT and YNNKEL (reference sequence). Trimming took 2 bases from V and 2 from J, leaving 11 bases between them. This CDR3 has 15 amino acids.

This clonotype was seen at least ten times. DNA for the CDR3: TGCGCCAGCAGCCCGGGACAGGGGGTAAATGGCTACACCTTC. It encodes CASSPGQGVNGYTF. J is TRBJ1-2 and V is TRBV5-1, with 11 nucleotides matching TRBD1. CDR3 length: 14 amino acids. V lost 4 bases, J lost 6 bases, and 5 bases stayed unmatched. Germline-derived CDR1 and CDR2 are SGHRS and YFSETQ.

The sample holds many counts of this clonotype. V usage is TRBV11-3 and J usage is TRBJ1-1; 9 nucleotides match TRBD1. The CDR3 has 14 amino acids. Trimming removed 10 bases from V and 8 bases from J; junction bases left unmatched: 14. CDR1 is SGHNT and CDR2 is YENEEA in the germline V gene. In nucleotides, the CDR3 is TGTGCCACCTCAACCGGGACAGGGCCACGAGAAGCTTTCTTT. Its translation is CATSTGTGPREAFF. The full variable domain, with the rest looked up from reference TRBV11-3 and TRBJ1-1, is EAGVVQSPRYKIIEKKQPVAFWCNPISGHNTLYWYLQNLGQGPELLIRYENEEAVDDSQLPKDRFSAERLKGVDSTLKIQPAELGDSAVYLCATSTGTGPREAFFGQGTRLTVV.

The rearrangement links TRBV12-3 or TRBV12-4 to TRBJ1-3; D may be TRBD1 (5 bases). The CDR3 covers 14 residues. Trimming removed 7 bases from V and 0 bases from J, with 10 bases in between. For the CDR3, the DNA is TGTGCCAGCACAGGGCGTCTCTCTGGAAACACCATATATTTT. It specifies CASTGRLSGNTIYF.

V and J are TRBV30 and TRBJ1-2, with D unresolved. The CDR3 length is 14 residues. The germline V gene has CDR1 GTSNPN and CDR2 SVGIG (reference sequence). V was clipped by 0 bases and J by 1 base, with 9 bases between them. The CDR3 region has the DNA TGTGCCTGGAGTGTATCCGGTCATAACTATGGCTACACCTTC. This gives the protein CAWSVSGHNYGYTF.

There are many counts of this clonotype. The junction departs from the called germline gene at one end, perhaps through a read error. The chain links TRBV5-1 to TRBJ2-7; TRBD2 aligns across 12 bases. Per germline, CDR1 SGHRS and CDR2 YFSETQ. This CDR3 comprises 15 residues. DNA of the CDR3: TGTGCCAGCAGCTTGACTAGCGGGAGCTCCTACGAGCAGTACTTC. This encodes CASSLTSGSSYEQYF.

The table lists this clonotype with a few counts. CDR3 sequence (DNA): TGTGCCAGTCAACAGACGGACTCCTACGAGCAGTACTTC. It translates to CASQQTDSYEQYF. The chain has TRBV25-1 and TRBJ2-7; D gene ambiguous. Germline lookup yields CDR1 MGHDK and CDR2 SYGVNS. CDR3 length equals 13 residues. V gave up 9 bases and J gave up 0 bases, with 12 bases separating them.

The rearrangement links TRBV30 to TRBJ1-2; tentatively, D is TRBD1 (6 bases). The CDR3 covers 17 residues. In germline, CDR1 is GTSNPN, CDR2 SVGIG (reference sequence). The ends were cut back, 4 bases at V and 0 bases at J, with 21 bases in the middle. This CDR3 reads CAWNAWGAEKANYGYTF. The DNA of the CDR3 is TGTGCCTGGAACGCCTGGGGGGCAGAGAAAGCTAACTATGGCTACACCTTC. Variable domain in full (rest from reference TRBV30 and TRBJ1-2): SQTIHQWPATLVQPVGSPLSLECTVEGTSNPNLYWYRQAAGRGLQLLFYSVGIGQISSEVPQNLSASRPQDRQFILSSKKLLLSDSGFYLCAWNAWGAEKANYGYTFGSGTRLTVV.